The sequence of this T cell receptor beta chain was determined in a study of CD8 T cells in ankylosing spondylitis. Study-wide results and caveats: Reports say disease-linked clones showed up significantly more in matched ankylosing spondylitis synovial fluid.

For TCR beta, libraries came from quantitative 5'-RACE with molecular barcodes. A single record per CDR3 protein comes from TCRdb applying MiXCR to the 5' RACE reads. The sample comprises 130,000 or so distinct CDR3 sequences, about an eighth of which are singletons, and around 4.1% rests with the top ten. This clonotype was detected ten times or more. Its matching antigen is unknown. The germline V gene encodes CDR1 SGHRS and CDR2 YFSETQ. V was cut by 0 bases and J by 15 bases, with 13 bases left in between. The CDR3 is 12 amino acids. The TCR comes from a female donor with ankylosing spondylitis or in good health (not recorded which). What was sequenced was blood, either unsorted or a sorted T cell fraction (not recorded which). The chain has TRBV5-1 and TRBJ2-4; no firm D call. CDR3: CASSLEGGVLYF. CDR3 coding DNA: TGCGCCAGCAGCTTGGAAGGTGGAGTTCTGTACTTC.